Described below is a single T cell receptor (beta chain) sequence and its context. Antigen specificity is unknown. TCR beta rearrangements were amplified from peripheral blood genomic DNA. Rearranged V-D-J TRB sequences were amplified with a mixed TRB-A/B primer pool. From the multiplex PCR reads, TCRdb called clonotypes with MiXCR, one entry per CDR3 protein. This sample yields more than 9,000 distinct CDR3 sequences, of which more than 30% are seen a single time; 8.2% belongs to the top ten. The germline CDR1 and CDR2 sequences are SGHDT and YYEEEE. V lost 1 base to trimming and J lost 9 bases, with 23 bases between them. There are 16 residues in the CDR3. This sample was taken from a study of T cell repertoires in aging, cancer and after chemotherapy. Study-level information: Roughly 8.8 million TCR reads made up the full dataset.

Study outcomes and limitations: The repertoire data cannot show anything about immunological memory following chemotherapy. Loss of evenness, beyond lost richness, contributed to age-related TCR diversity decline in cancer patients.

The sequence came from a human donor in good health. The specimen sequenced was blood. The genes are TRBV5-6 and TRBJ2-7; a weak D match, TRBD1 (5 bases). CDR3 amino acids: CASSLLGEARIVRQYF. The CDR3 bases are TGTGCCAGCAGCTTGCTAGGGGAAGCGAGGATAGTTAGGCAGTACTTC.